This TCR beta chain originates from a study of blood T cell repertoires in COVID-19. About the study: Spain, Italy and the United States supplied samples that represented acute and convalescent COVID-19.

Seattle patient enrollment occurred during active infection, with longitudinal follow-up thereafter. The junction had 11 bases not matched to a gene; V was cut back by 5 bases and J by 5 bases. Germline V gene lookup returns CDR1 MNHEY and CDR2 SMNVEV (reference sequence). The CDR3 contains 16 residues. Original processing notes: Nucleated cell number was recorded as an estimate derived from reference gene primer amplification. The assay was immunoSEQ multiplex PCR, and TCRdb's table has in-frame clones only and misses some. V, J and clone size derive from that table, while D and trimming were established from the DNA sequence. The table has about 300,000 clones, around nine tenths seen once.

This TCR was recovered from a woman aged 30 to 39 with COVID-19, enrolled during active disease. The sample taken for sequencing was peripheral blood. The genes are TRBV27 and TRBJ2-1; 8 nucleotides agree with TRBD1. The CDR3 nucleotides are TGTGCCAGCAGTCCGGCCCCAGGGGGCTTCCACAATGAGCAGTTCTTC. Its translation: CASSPAPGGFHNEQFF.